This T cell receptor beta chain was obtained from a study of blood T cell repertoires in COVID-19. Overall study: COVID-19 samples from acute and convalescent phases originated in the United States, Italy and Spain. Sources were T cells, B-cell-depleted T cells, or PBMCs; the material itself was cDNA or gDNA.

In the authors' workflow: Amplified reference gene primers provided the basis for estimating nucleated cell counts. Data came from immunoSEQ multiplex PCR; TCRdb stores just in-frame clones and leaves some out. The V and J calls and clone size come from that table; D and trimming were worked out from the DNA. The sample shows nearly 200,000 clones, nearly 90% of them seen only once. The source of this sequence is a woman between 40 and 50 years old who had recovered from COVID-19. The sample was peripheral blood.

CDR3 amino acids: CASSLREIYGYTF. CDR3 in DNA: TGTGCCAGCAGTTTGCGGGAGATCTATGGCTACACCTTC. The chain joins TRBV6-5 to TRBJ1-2; D is ambiguous. The CDR3 sequence is 13 residues long. CDR1 and CDR2 (germline): MNHEY, SVGAGI. V was clipped by 4 bases and J by 4 bases, with 10 bases between them.